This T cell receptor beta chain was sequenced for a study of cytomegalovirus exposure and HLA in healthy donors. About the study: Out of 398 genotyped donors, about 80% belonged to the Caucasian-associated ancestry cluster.

CDR3 length equals 13 residues. V lost 2 bases and J lost 5, with 6 bases in between. The germline CDR1 and CDR2 sequences are SEHNR and FQNEAQ (reference sequence). Healthy individuals who donated bone marrow served as the donors. This PCR relied on a set of 60 Vbeta primers and 13 Jbeta primers. In the original processing: Among the unique TCR beta chains that a later analysis counted, roughly 80 million in all, roughly 11 million were shared. Some clones are missing from TCRdb's copy, which holds only in-frame ones; the method was immunoSEQ multiplex PCR. For V, J and clone size, that table is used; D and trimming come from the DNA. The data contain around 100,000 clones, roughly 85% of them seen just once; the ten biggest clones take up about 3%.

The sequence was obtained from a woman in her 40s in good health and CMV-seronegative. The chain recombines TRBV7-9 with TRBJ2-2, with D maybe TRBD1 (6 bases). Sequenced sample: PBMCs. CDR3 amino acids: CASSLRGTGELFF. The CDR3 DNA sequence: TGTGCCAGCAGCTTAAGGGGGACCGGGGAGCTGTTTTTT.